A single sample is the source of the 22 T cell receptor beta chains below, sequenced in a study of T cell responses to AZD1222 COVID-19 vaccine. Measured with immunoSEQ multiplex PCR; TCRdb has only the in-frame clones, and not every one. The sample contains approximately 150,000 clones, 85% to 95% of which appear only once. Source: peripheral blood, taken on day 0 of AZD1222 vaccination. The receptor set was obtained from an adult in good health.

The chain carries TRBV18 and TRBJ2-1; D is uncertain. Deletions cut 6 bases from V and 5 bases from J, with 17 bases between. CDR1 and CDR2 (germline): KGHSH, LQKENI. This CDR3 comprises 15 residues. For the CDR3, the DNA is TGTGCCAGCTCGCCGGTGGGTGTATCTGACAATGAGCAGTTCTTC. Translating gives CASSPVGVSDNEQFF.

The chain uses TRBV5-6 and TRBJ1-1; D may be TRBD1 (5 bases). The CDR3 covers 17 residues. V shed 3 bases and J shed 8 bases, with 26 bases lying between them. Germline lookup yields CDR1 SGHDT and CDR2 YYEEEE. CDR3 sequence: CASSSPRGGRSFGEAFF. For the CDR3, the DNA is TGTGCCAGCAGCTCCCCGAGGGGAGGGCGTTCCTTCGGGGAAGCTTTCTTT.

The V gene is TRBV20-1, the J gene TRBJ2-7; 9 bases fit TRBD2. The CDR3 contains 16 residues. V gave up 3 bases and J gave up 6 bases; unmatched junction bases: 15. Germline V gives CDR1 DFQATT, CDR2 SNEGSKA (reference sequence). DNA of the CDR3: TGCAGTGCTAGTATCCCGGGGGCGGGAGGGGAGACCGAGCAGTACTTC. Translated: CSASIPGAGGETEQYF.

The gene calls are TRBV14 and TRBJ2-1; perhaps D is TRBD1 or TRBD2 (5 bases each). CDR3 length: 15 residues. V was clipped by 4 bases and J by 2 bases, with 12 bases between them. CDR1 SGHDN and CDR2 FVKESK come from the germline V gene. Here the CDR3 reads CASSLLRDPYNEQFF. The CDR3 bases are TGTGCCAGCAGCCTACTCCGGGACCCCTACAATGAGCAGTTCTTC.

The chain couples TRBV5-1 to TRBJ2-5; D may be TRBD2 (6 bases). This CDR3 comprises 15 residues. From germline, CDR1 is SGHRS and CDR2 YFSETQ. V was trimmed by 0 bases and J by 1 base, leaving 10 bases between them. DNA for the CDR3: TGCGCCAGCAGCTTGGGAGGGAGGCCCCAAGAGACCCAGTACTTC. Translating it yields CASSLGGRPQETQYF.

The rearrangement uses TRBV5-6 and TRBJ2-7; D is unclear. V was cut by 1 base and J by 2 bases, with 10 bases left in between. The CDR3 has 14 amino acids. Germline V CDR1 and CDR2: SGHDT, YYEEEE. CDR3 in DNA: TGTGCCAGCAGCTTGTGGGCTAAACCCTACGAGCAGTACTTC. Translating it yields CASSLWAKPYEQYF.

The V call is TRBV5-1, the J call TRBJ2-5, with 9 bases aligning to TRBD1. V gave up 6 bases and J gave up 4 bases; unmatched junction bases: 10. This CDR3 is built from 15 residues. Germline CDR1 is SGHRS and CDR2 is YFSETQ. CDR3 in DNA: TGCGCCAGCACCTCTGGGGGGACAGGGCCAGAGACCCAGTACTTC. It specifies CASTSGGTGPETQYF.

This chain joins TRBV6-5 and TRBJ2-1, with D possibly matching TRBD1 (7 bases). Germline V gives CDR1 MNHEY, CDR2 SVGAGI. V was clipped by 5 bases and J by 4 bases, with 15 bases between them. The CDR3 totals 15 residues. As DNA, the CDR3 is TGTGCCAGCAGTACCGGAGGGACAGTGTACAATGAGCAGTTCTTC. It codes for CASSTGGTVYNEQFF.

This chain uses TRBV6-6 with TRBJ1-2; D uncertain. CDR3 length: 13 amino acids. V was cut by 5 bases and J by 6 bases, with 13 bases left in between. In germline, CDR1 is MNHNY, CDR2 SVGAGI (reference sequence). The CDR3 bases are TGTGCCAGCAGTCCCCCCCGAGCTCATGGCTACACCTTC. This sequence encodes CASSPPRAHGYTF.

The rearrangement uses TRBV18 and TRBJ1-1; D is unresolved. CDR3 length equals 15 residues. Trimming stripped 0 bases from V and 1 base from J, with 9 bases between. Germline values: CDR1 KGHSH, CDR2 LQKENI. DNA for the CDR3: TGTGCCAGCTCACCACCGAACTCAGAGAACACTGAAGCTTTCTTT. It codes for CASSPPNSENTEAFF.

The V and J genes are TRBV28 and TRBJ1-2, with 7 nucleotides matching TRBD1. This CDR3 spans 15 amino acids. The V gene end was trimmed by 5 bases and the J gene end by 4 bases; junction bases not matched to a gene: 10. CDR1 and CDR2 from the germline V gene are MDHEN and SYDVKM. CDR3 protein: CASSPSDREGYGYTF. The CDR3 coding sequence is TGTGCCAGCAGTCCCTCCGACAGGGAGGGCTATGGCTACACCTTC.

The CDR3 DNA is TGCGCCAGCAGCCAACCGGGACAGGTGAAAGGCAATGAGCAGTTCTTC. Translating it yields CASSQPGQVKGNEQFF. The rearrangement uses TRBV4-1 and TRBJ2-1; 8 bases fit TRBD1. The CDR3 has 16 amino acids. The germline CDR1 and CDR2 sequences are MGHRA and YSYEKL. V gave up 2 bases and J gave up 6 bases; unmatched junction bases: 9.

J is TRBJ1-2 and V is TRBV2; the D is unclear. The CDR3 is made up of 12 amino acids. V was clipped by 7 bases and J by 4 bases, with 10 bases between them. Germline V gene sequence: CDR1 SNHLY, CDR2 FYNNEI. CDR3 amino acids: CASTLKGYGYTF. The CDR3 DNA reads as TGTGCCAGCACCCTGAAGGGCTATGGCTACACCTTC.

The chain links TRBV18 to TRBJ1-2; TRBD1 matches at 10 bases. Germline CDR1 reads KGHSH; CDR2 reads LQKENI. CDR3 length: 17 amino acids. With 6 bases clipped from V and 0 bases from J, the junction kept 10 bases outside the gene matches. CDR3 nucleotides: TGTGCCAGCTCGCAACCGGGACAGGGGACTACTAACTATGGCTACACCTTC. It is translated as CASSQPGQGTTNYGYTF.

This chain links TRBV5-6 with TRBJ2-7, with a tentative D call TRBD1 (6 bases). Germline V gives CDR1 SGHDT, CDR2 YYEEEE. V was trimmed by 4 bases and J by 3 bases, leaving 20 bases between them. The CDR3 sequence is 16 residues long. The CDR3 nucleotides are TGTGCCAGCAGCGTCGATTCCGGGACACTGTACTACGAGCAGTACTTC. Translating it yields CASSVDSGTLYYEQYF. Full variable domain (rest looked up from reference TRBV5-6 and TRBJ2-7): DAGVTQSPTHLIKTRGQQVTLRCSPKSGHDTVSWYQQALGQGPQFIFQYYEEEERQRGNFPDRFSGHQFPNYSSELNVNALLLGDSALYLCASSVDSGTLYYEQYFGPGTRLTVT.

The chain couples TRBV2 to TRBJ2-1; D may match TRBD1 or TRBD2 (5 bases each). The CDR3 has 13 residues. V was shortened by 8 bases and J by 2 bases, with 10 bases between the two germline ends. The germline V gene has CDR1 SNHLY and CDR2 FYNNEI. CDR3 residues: CASGTAPYNEQFF. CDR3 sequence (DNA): TGTGCCAGCGGGACGGCCCCCTACAATGAGCAGTTCTTC.

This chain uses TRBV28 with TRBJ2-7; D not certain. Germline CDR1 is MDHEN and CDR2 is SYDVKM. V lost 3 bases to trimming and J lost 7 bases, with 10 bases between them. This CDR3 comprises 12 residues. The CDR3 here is CASSFPVGEQYF. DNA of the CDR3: TGTGCCAGCAGTTTCCCCGTGGGGGAGCAGTACTTC.

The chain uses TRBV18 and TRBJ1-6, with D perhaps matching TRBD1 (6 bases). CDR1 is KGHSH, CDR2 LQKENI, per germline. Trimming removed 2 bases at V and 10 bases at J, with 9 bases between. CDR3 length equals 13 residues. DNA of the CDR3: TGTGCCAGCTCACCAAACAGGGAATCACCCCTCCACTTT. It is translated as CASSPNRESPLHF.

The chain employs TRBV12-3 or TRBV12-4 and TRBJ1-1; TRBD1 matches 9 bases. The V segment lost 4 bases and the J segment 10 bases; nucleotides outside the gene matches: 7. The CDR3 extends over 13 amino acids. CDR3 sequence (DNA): TGTGCCAGCAGTTCCTCAGCGGACAGGGGAGCTTTCTTT. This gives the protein CASSSSADRGAFF.

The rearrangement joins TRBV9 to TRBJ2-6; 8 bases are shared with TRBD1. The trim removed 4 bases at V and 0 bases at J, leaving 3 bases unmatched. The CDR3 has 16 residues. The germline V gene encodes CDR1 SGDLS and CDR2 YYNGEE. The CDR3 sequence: CASSWTGSSGANVLTF. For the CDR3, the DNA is TGTGCCAGCAGCTGGACAGGGAGCTCTGGGGCCAACGTCCTGACTTTC.

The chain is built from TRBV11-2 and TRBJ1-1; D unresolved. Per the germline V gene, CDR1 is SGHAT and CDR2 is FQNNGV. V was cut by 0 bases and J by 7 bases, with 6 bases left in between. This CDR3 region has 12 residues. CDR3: CASSLEPVEAFF. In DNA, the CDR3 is TGTGCCAGCAGCTTAGAGCCGGTTGAAGCTTTCTTT.

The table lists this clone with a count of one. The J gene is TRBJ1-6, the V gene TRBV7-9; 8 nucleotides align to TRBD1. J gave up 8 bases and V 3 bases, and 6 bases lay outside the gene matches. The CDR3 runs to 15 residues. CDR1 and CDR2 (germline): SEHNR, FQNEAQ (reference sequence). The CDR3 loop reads CASSFLQTGDSPLHF. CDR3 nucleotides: TGTGCCAGCAGCTTTCTCCAGACAGGGGATTCACCCCTCCACTTT.